The clone carrying this T cell receptor (beta chain) turned up a few times. What it binds is not known. These data come from a study of blood T cells in healthy people across ages. Study-wide context: About one barcoded beta molecule per two T cells was the capture yield of template switching. Findings of the study overall: Across samples, TCR beta diversity tracked strongly with naive T cell percentage.

The CDR3 is 15 amino acids. The germline CDR1 and CDR2 sequences are DFQATT and SNEGSKA (reference sequence). J lost 6 bases, V lost 1 base, and 7 bases had no gene match. The donors, all healthy, were Caucasians living in Russia, aged roughly 6 to 100. A second PCR of 7 to 11 cycles used a sample-barcoded 5' primer and a J-beta primer mix. Each cDNA was tagged by a template-switch adaptor containing 12 random nucleotides. Using its own MiXCR run on the 5' RACE reads, TCRdb lists one record per CDR3 protein. The data show 1.5 million or so distinct CDR3 sequences, approximately 40% seen once. This sequence was found in a woman aged 18-35 years in good health. The chain uses TRBV20-1 and TRBJ2-1; 9 nucleotides agree with TRBD1. Material: blood. CDR3 protein: CSARGRRDRVNEQFF. The CDR3, as DNA: TGCAGTGCTAGAGGACGGCGGGACAGGGTCAATGAGCAGTTCTTC.